This is a list of T cell receptor beta chains from one sample in a study of blood T cell repertoires in COVID-19. Repertoires were generated with immunoSEQ multiplex PCR, while TCRdb's copy carries only in-frame clones and drops some. Counted here are tens of thousands of clones, 81% occurring once; the ten biggest clones make up 9.2%. What was sequenced was peripheral blood. All receptors derive from a human donor in a cohort sampled during active COVID-19. The CDR3 runs from the conserved cysteine through the conserved F or W. Fields, in order: CDR3 DNA, CDR3 protein, J gene, clone size, V gene, D gene. D genes are given only for firm matches. Size is stated for part of the rows, as once, few or many counts, or as a class when the clone is expanded.

CDR3nt: TGTGCCAGCAGCTTGGACTCTCCGAACACTGAAGCTTTCTTT
CDR3aa: CASSLDSPNTEAFF
j_gene: TRBJ1-1
abundance: -
v_gene: TRBV5-6
d_gene: -

CDR3nt: TGTGCCAGCAGTGAGACTAGCGGGAGCACAGATACGCAGTATTTT
CDR3aa: CASSETSGSTDTQYF
j_gene: TRBJ2-3
abundance: -
v_gene: TRBV25-1
d_gene: TRBD2

CDR3nt: TGTGCCAGCAGGTCGGTAGCGGGAGAGAGAAACACCGGGGAGCTGTTTTTT
CDR3aa: CASRSVAGERNTGELFF
j_gene: TRBJ2-2
abundance: -
v_gene: TRBV11-2
d_gene: TRBD2

CDR3nt: TGTGCCAGCAGCCAAGATTGGGGGACAGGGGTATACAATTCACCCCTCCACTTT
CDR3aa: CASSQDWGTGVYNSPLHF
j_gene: TRBJ1-6
abundance: -
v_gene: TRBV14
d_gene: TRBD1

CDR3nt: TGTGCCAGCAGTGACCCATACAGGGGCCGGAACGAGCAGTACTTC
CDR3aa: CASSDPYRGRNEQYF
j_gene: TRBJ2-7
abundance: -
v_gene: TRBV6-1
d_gene: TRBD1

CDR3nt: TGTGCCATCAGTGAGTCAACGGGGGAGCCCCAGCATTTT
CDR3aa: CAISESTGEPQHF
j_gene: TRBJ1-5
abundance: -
v_gene: TRBV10-3
d_gene: -

CDR3nt: TGTGCCAGCAGCCAAACTGACAGCTCTGGAAACACCATATATTTT
CDR3aa: CASSQTDSSGNTIYF
j_gene: TRBJ1-3
abundance: -
v_gene: TRBV6-5
d_gene: -

CDR3nt: TGTGCCAGTAGTACTACTGGGGACTTAAATGAGCAGTTCTTC
CDR3aa: CASSTTGDLNEQFF
j_gene: TRBJ2-1
abundance: once
v_gene: TRBV19
d_gene: -

CDR3nt: TGTGCCAGCTCACTTCAGGCAGGCTCTGGGGCCAACGTCCTGACTTTC
CDR3aa: CASSLQAGSGANVLTF
j_gene: TRBJ2-6
abundance: -
v_gene: TRBV18
d_gene: -

CDR3nt: TGTGCCAGCGAAGGAGGGCTCACCTACGAGCAGTACTTC
CDR3aa: CASEGGLTYEQYF
j_gene: TRBJ2-7
abundance: -
v_gene: TRBV25-1
d_gene: -

CDR3nt: TGTGCCAGCTCAGACCGACAGGGGGCGACTAATGAAAAACTGTTTTTT
CDR3aa: CASSDRQGATNEKLFF
j_gene: TRBJ1-4
abundance: -
v_gene: TRBV18
d_gene: TRBD1

CDR3nt: TGTGCCAGCAGCCAAGTCCCCTACGGCTCCTACAATGAGCAGTTCTTC
CDR3aa: CASSQVPYGSYNEQFF
j_gene: TRBJ2-1
abundance: -
v_gene: TRBV3-1/TRBV3-2
d_gene: -

CDR3nt: TGTGCCAGCCTCCTCGGGGGTGGAAGAGAAAAACTGTTTTTT
CDR3aa: CASLLGGGREKLFF
j_gene: TRBJ1-4
abundance: -
v_gene: TRBV6-5
d_gene: -

CDR3nt: TGTGCCAGCTCAGCGACAGGGGCAACTAATGAAAAACTGTTTTTT
CDR3aa: CASSATGATNEKLFF
j_gene: TRBJ1-4
abundance: once
v_gene: TRBV18
d_gene: TRBD1

CDR3nt: TGTGCCAGCTCACGGGCTTCAGGGGTACTCGAAAAACTGTTTTTT
CDR3aa: CASSRASGVLEKLFF
j_gene: TRBJ1-4
abundance: -
v_gene: TRBV18
d_gene: -

CDR3nt: TGTGCCAGCAGTGGAGGACTAGCGGGAGTCGGTCTCAGGGAGCAGTTCTTC
CDR3aa: CASSGGLAGVGLREQFF
j_gene: TRBJ2-1
abundance: -
v_gene: TRBV6-1
d_gene: TRBD2